The sequence of this TCR beta chain was determined in a study of blood T cell repertoires in COVID-19 (dated by TCRdb to about 2020). Looking at the study overall: Collaborator samples came from the United States, Italy and Spain and covered acute and convalescent phases of COVID-19. The material from the prospective study consisted of cDNA or gDNA derived from T cells, B-cell-depleted T cells, or PBMCs. Deeply sampled blood TCRbeta repertoires from subjects exposed to, actively infected with, or recovered from COVID-19 were included in the dataset. A freely available public database, intended as a resource for researchers studying the immune response to SARS-CoV-2, is where the repertoires were released. The samples were drawn from two sources: the first 160 participants of the ongoing ImmuneRACE study, and approximately 1,300 subjects contributed by 6 global collaborators. Nearly every sample came with metadata listing a de-identified subject ID, COVID-19 status, age in years and sex. HLA class I and class II types, where available, came from metadata supplied by the sample provider rather than from assay-based typing.

TCRbeta CDR3 regions were amplified from genomic DNA by means of the immunoSEQ Assay, a bias-controlled multiplex PCR. The paper's data handling went like this. The number of nucleated cells in each sample was estimated from the amplification of reference gene primers within the assay. To quantify the absolute abundance of each unique TCRbeta CDR3 rearrangement, sequence reads were collapsed and filtered. For each sample, productive Simpson clonality was calculated as the square root of Simpson's diversity index over productive rearrangements. TCRdb took over this immuneACCESS table, retaining in-frame rearrangements with V and J assigned. Such tables are incomplete; in checked studies, under half of the missing clones stem from an unresolved V gene, and the remainder is unexplained. Clonal size and the V and J genes are those of that table, whereas D and trimming came from the DNA. In this sample the table shows about 300,000 clones, around 91% of which occur a single time. Approximately 4.5% of the sample comes from the top ten.

Enrolling through a virtual design, the prospective study's participants ranged in age from roughly 18 to 95 years and lived across 24 United States geographic areas. To assign participants to cohorts, the prospective study relied on clinical history that participants themselves reported in a screening survey and a study questionnaire. In the prospective study, mobile phlebotomists collected whole blood, serum and a nasopharyngeal or oropharyngeal swab from each participant. Additional blood draws and questionnaires over an approximately two-month period could optionally be provided by prospective study participants. Prospective study blood samples were shipped either frozen or at room temperature before DNA extraction. What the research found in general, with its limitations: How much clinical and demographic metadata was included differed by source and by participant, and the metadata was provided uncurated.

Only a few counts were recorded for this clone. This receptor's antigen is unknown. It has no much larger one-base neighbor in the sample; base qualities were not kept. The germline V gene encodes CDR1 SGHRS and CDR2 YFSETQ. The CDR3 contains 14 residues, cysteine and phenylalanine counted. The retained sequence is limited to the CDR3, 42 bases, with the frame set at the first base. V loses 4 bases of germline sequence and J loses 6 bases, and the interval between the two ends is 16 bases. The sample was PBMCs or T cells enriched from blood (not recorded which). Recombination linked TRBV5-1 to TRBJ1-1, with the D segment identity uncertain. This sequence originates from a woman aged 18-30 years with acute COVID-19. The CDR3 protein: CASSDLLSGAEAFF. The nucleotide sequence is given as TGCGCCAGCAGCGACCTGCTGTCTGGAGCTGAAGCTTTCTTT.